Included here is one T cell receptor (beta chain) sequence, with context. Antigen specificity is unknown. This record belongs to a study of blood T cells in healthy people across ages. Regarding the study as a whole: Age advanced and TCR beta diversity per million T cells fell, roughly linearly.

CDR1 and CDR2 from the germline V gene are LGHNA and YSLEER. With 1 base removed from V and 1 base from J, the gap between germline ends came to 17 bases. This CDR3 region has 18 residues. Alongside a J-beta primer mix, a sample-barcoded 5' primer served in a second PCR lasting about 7 to 12 cycles. Via MiXCR, TCRdb re-called the 5' RACE reads, giving one row per CDR3 protein. This sample has about 1.4 million distinct CDR3 sequences, with roughly 59% found just once. Sequencing used blood. The V gene is TRBV4-3, the J gene TRBJ2-1; possibly TRBD1 for D (5 bases). The origin of this receptor is a man aged 18 to 29 in good health. CDR3 sequence reads: CASSQGTGIPRSYNEQFF. The CDR3 DNA follows: TGCGCCAGCAGCCAAGGAACAGGAATCCCCCGTTCCTACAATGAGCAGTTCTTC.